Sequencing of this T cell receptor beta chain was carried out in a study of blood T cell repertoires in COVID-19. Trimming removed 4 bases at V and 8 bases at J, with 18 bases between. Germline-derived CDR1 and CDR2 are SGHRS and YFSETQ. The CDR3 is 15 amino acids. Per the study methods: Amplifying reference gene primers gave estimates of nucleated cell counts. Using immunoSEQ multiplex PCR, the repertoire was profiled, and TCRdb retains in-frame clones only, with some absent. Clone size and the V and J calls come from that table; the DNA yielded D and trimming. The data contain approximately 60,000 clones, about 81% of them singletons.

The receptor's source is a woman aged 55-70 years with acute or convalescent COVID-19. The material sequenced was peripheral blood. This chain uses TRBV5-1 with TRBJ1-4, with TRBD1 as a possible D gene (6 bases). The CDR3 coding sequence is TGCGCCAGCAGCGGAACAGGGTTCCTTAGCGAAAAACTGTTTTTT. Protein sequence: CASSGTGFLSEKLFF. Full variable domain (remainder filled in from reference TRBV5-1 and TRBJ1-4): KAGVTQTPRYLIKTRGQQVTLSCSPISGHRSVSWYQQTPGQGLQFLFEYFSETQRNKGNFPGRFSGRQFSNSRSEMNVSTLELGDSALYLCASSGTGFLSEKLFFGSGTQLSVL.